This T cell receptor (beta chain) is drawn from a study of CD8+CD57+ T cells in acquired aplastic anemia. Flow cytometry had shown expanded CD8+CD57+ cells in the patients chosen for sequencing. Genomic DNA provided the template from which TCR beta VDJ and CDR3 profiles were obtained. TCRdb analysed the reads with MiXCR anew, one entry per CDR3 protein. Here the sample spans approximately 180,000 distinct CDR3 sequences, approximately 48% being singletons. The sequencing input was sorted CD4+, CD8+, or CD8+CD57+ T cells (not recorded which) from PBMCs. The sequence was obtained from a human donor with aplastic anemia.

CDR3 in DNA: TGTGCCAGCCGTCTTTTGGCTAGCGGGGGGCCATTCTCCTACGAGCAGTACTTC. This codes for CASRLLASGGPFSYEQYF. The gene calls are TRBV27 and TRBJ2-7, with TRBD2 matching 11 bases. Germline CDR1 MNHEY, CDR2 SMNVEV (reference sequence). The CDR3 has 18 residues. V was clipped by 8 bases and J by 0 bases; unmatched bases: 15.